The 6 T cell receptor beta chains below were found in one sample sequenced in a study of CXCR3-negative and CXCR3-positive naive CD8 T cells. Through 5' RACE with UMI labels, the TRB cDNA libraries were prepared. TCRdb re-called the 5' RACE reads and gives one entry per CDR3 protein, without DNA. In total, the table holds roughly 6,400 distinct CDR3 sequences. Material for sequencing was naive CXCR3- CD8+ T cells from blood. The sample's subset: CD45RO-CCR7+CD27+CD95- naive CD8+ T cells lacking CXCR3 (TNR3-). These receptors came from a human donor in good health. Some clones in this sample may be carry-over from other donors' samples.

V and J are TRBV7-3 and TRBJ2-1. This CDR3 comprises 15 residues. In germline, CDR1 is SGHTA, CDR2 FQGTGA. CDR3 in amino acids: CASSLGRRGHNEQFF.

CDR3 sequence: CSVAPTAGNLNTEAFF. The chain employs TRBV29-1 and TRBJ1-1; TCRdb proposes TRBD1, but this gene call is untestable without DNA. This CDR3 has 16 amino acids. Germline V gene sequence: CDR1 SQVTM, CDR2 ANQGSEA.

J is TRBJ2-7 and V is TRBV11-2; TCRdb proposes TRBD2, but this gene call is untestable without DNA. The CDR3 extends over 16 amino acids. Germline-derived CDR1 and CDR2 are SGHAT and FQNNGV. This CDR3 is CASSSGTQRADYEQYF.

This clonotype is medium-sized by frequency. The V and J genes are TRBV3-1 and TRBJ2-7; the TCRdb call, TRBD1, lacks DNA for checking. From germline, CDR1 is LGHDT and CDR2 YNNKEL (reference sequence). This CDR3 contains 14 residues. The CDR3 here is CASSQTRGIYEQYF.

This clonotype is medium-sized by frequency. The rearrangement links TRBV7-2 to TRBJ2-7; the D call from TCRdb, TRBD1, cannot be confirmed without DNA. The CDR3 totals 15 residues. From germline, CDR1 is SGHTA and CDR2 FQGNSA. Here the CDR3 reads CASSLDGGPSYEQYF.

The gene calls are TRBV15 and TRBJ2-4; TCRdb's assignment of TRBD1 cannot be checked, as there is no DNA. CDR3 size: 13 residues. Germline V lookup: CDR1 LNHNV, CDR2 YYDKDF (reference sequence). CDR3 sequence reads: CATTTATKNIQYF.